This is a list of T cell receptor beta chains from one sample in a study of identical twins. MiXCR, applied by TCRdb to the 5' RACE reads, yields one record per CDR3 protein. This table has hundreds of thousands of distinct CDR3 sequences, around 5.7% appearing once. Material for sequencing was naive T cells sorted from blood. These receptors were collected from a man between 18 and 35 years old in good health. CDR3s include the opening cysteine and the closing phenylalanine or tryptophan. Each record gives: D gene, J gene, V gene, clone size, CDR3 DNA, CDR3 protein. The D gene is left open where the match is weak. Not every row has a clone size; where given, it reads once, few, many or a size class.

.,TRBJ2-3,TRBV20-1,few,TGCAGTGCTAGAGGGCGGAAAGCGTCAGATACGCAGTATTTT,CSARGRKASDTQYF
TRBD2,TRBJ2-1,TRBV7-2,many,TGTGCCAGCAGCCTCGGACTAGCGGGAGGCAATGAGCAGTTCTTC,CASSLGLAGGNEQFF
TRBD2,TRBJ2-1,TRBV6-5,.,TGTGCCAGCAGTTACTCATCGCCGGGACTAGCGGGAGACGGGGAGCAGTTCTTC,CASSYSSPGLAGDGEQFF
TRBD1,TRBJ1-2,TRBV20-1,many,TGCAGTGCTACCCCGGGACAGCAGCCCTATGGCTACACCTTC,CSATPGQQPYGYTF
.,TRBJ2-3,TRBV6-1,.,TGTGCCAGCAGCGACCGGGGTCGGGTAGATACGCAGTATTTT,CASSDRGRVDTQYF
.,TRBJ1-3,TRBV7-2,many,TGTGCCAGCAGCCTCTGGCTGGGTGGAAACACCATATATTTT,CASSLWLGGNTIYF
.,TRBJ1-1,TRBV11-2,many,TGTGCCAGCAGCCCCCCTTTGTTTCGAGCTTTCTTT,CASSPPLFRAFF
.,TRBJ2-2,TRBV12-3/TRBV12-4,few,TGTGCCAGCAGTGAACCCGCCGGGGAGCTGTTTTTT,CASSEPAGELFF
TRBD2,TRBJ2-2,TRBV28,few,TGTGCCAGCAGTTTGTCGCTAGCGGGAGTCACCACCGGGGAGCTGTTTTTT,CASSLSLAGVTTGELFF
.,TRBJ2-3,TRBV28,few,TGTGCCAGCAGTTTATCCTCAGGGAGGTTCGGGACCCCTCGATCGCAGTATTTT,CASSLSSGRFGTPRSQYF
.,TRBJ1-5,TRBV27,many,TGTGCCAGCAGCCCGCTAGGGCACAATCAGCCCCAGCATTTT,CASSPLGHNQPQHF
TRBD2,TRBJ2-2,TRBV4-3,few,TGCGCCAGCAGCCAAGAGGAGCGGGAGACCGGGGAGCTGTTTTTT,CASSQEERETGELFF
.,TRBJ1-5,TRBV20-1,many,TGCAGTGCTAGCAGGGAGGGGGGGCCCCAGCATTTT,CSASREGGPQHF
.,TRBJ1-4,TRBV3-1,once,TGTGCCAGCAGCCAAGATTTCGGAGGGCCGGGTGAAAAACTGTTTTTT,CASSQDFGGPGEKLFF
TRBD1,TRBJ2-2,TRBV5-4,.,TGTGCCAGCAGCTTGGCCGGGACAGGTACCACCGGGGAGCTGTTTTTT,CASSLAGTGTTGELFF
.,TRBJ2-1,TRBV10-3,many,TGTGCCGCTAGTGAGGGGGGCTCCTACAATGAGCAGTTCTTC,CAASEGGSYNEQFF
TRBD2,TRBJ2-5,TRBV20-1,few,TGCAGTGCTAGTCGTCCAGCGGGAGTAGAGACCCAGTACTTC,CSASRPAGVETQYF
.,TRBJ1-1,TRBV5-1,many,TGCGCCAGCAGTCCAACTCCCACGATGAACACTGAAGCTTTCTTT,CASSPTPTMNTEAFF
TRBD1,TRBJ1-4,TRBV12-3/TRBV12-4,many,TGTGCCAGCAGTTTCGAGGGACAGGGCGGTAGGGAACTGTTTTTT,CASSFEGQGGRELFF
.,TRBJ2-5,TRBV28,many,TGTGCCAGCAGGCCCCGGGGTCGAGAGACCCAGTACTTC,CASRPRGRETQYF
.,TRBJ2-1,TRBV6-5,many,TGTGCCAGCAGTTATACCCCGTTGGGTGAGCAGTTCTTC,CASSYTPLGEQFF
.,TRBJ2-1,TRBV20-1,.,TGCAGCGCTAGTCCGGGAAATGAGCAGTTCTTC,CSASPGNEQFF
.,TRBJ2-2,TRBV11-1,many,TGTGCCAGCAGCTTAGGCAGACCCACAGTACCGAACACCGGGGAGCTGTTTTTT,CASSLGRPTVPNTGELFF
.,TRBJ2-1,TRBV18,few,TGTGCCAGCTCACCGAGACAGGAATCGAATGAGCAGTTCTTC,CASSPRQESNEQFF
TRBD1,TRBJ2-5,TRBV27,many,TGTGCCAGCAGTTTAGCGGAGGAGAGGACAGGATGCTACCAAGAGACCCAGTACTTC,CASSLAEERTGCYQETQYF
TRBD2,TRBJ2-1,TRBV5-6,.,TGTGCCAGCAGCTTGGTAGGACTAGCGTCTTCCGAGCAGTTCTTC,CASSLVGLASSEQFF
TRBD2,TRBJ2-4,TRBV27,many,TGTGCCAGCAGTTTATCGGGGAGCGGGAGGGCCCAGTACTTC,CASSLSGSGRAQYF
TRBD2,TRBJ2-2,TRBV5-6,many,TGTGCCAGCAGCTGGGGACTAGCGGGAGGCACGGGCACCGGGGAGCTGTTTTTT,CASSWGLAGGTGTGELFF
.,TRBJ2-3,TRBV7-9,many,TGTGCCAGCAGCTTACGTTTGGAGAGAGATACGCAGTATTTT,CASSLRLERDTQYF
TRBD2,TRBJ2-5,TRBV10-3,many,TGTGCCATCAGTCGGGAACCTCCGGGACTAGCGGAAGAGACCCAGTACTTC,CAISREPPGLAEETQYF
TRBD2,TRBJ2-3,TRBV5-1,few,TGCGCCAGCAGCTTGGTGGGGGAGGGCCGCCGCGATACGCAGTATTTT,CASSLVGEGRRDTQYF
.,TRBJ1-1,TRBV6-5,few,TGTGCCACCAGGACGGCTTTAACGGCTTTCTTT,CATRTALTAFF
.,TRBJ1-1,TRBV20-1,few,TGCAGTGCTAGTCTCGGTCGTGGCGGCACTGAAGCTTTCTTT,CSASLGRGGTEAFF
.,TRBJ2-7,TRBV27,.,TGTGCCAGCAGTTTTGCCCCCCTCTACGAGCAGTACTTC,CASSFAPLYEQYF
.,TRBJ2-2,TRBV28,many,TGTGCCAGCATCGCGGGTAACACCGGGGAGCTGTTTTTT,CASIAGNTGELFF
TRBD1,TRBJ1-5,TRBV20-1,few,TGCAGTGCATCTTCCCGACTCTTGACAGGGGGCAGTCAGCCCCAGCATTTT,CSASSRLLTGGSQPQHF
.,TRBJ1-2,TRBV3-1,many,TGTGCCAGCAGCCTTTTCCCTCAGGTACCGGGCTACACCTTC,CASSLFPQVPGYTF
.,TRBJ2-3,TRBV9,many,TGTGCCAGCACTCCGTATGGGATGGTGGCAGATACGCAGTATTTT,CASTPYGMVADTQYF
.,TRBJ2-7,TRBV12-3/TRBV12-4,few,TGTGCCAGCAGTTTAATGACAGAGGAATCCTACGAGCAGTACTTC,CASSLMTEESYEQYF
TRBD2,TRBJ2-5,TRBV29-1,many,TGCAGCGCATTAGCGGGAGTAGAGACCCAGTACTTC,CSALAGVETQYF